The 27 T cell receptor beta chains in this list originate from one sample, sequenced in a study of T cell clonality in common variable immunodeficiency. General study points: Reportedly, TCR beta sequences from common variable immunodeficiency showed fewer deletions and N-nucleotide insertions.

Their recognized antigens are unknown. Sequencing used immunoSEQ multiplex PCR; TCRdb keeps in-frame clones, though not all of them. The sample contains about 28,000 clones, none of them singletons. The specimen sequenced was peripheral blood mononuclear cells. These receptors came from a human donor with common variable immunodeficiency.

As to this clone: Read coverage stops 3 residues before the CDR3 terminus; the germline J gene supplies the remainder. The V gene is TRBV30, the J gene TRBJ1-2, with unresolved D. This CDR3 comprises 12 residues. V lost 2 bases to trimming and J lost 4 bases, with 8 bases between them. Looked up from germline, CDR1 is GTSNPN and CDR2 is SVGIG (reference sequence). CDR3 DNA (partial): TGTGCCTGGAGTCCCAGGTTCTATGGC. It yields the protein CAWSPRFYG. The CDR3 in its entirety is CAWSPRFYGYTF.

This clone was recorded many times. The read falls 3 residues short of the CDR3 end, and the missing part is taken from the germline J gene. The V and J genes are TRBV7-9 and TRBJ1-2; D is perhaps TRBD1 (5 bases). The CDR3 is 15 amino acids. Between the trimmed V and J ends, which lost 4 bases and 6 bases, there was a span of 18 bases. Germline V gene data show CDR1 as SEHNR and CDR2 as FQNEAQ (reference sequence). The CDR3 bases that were read are TGTGCCAGCAGCTCACATGGGGGGGGTCTACATGGC. Amino acids: CASSSHGGGLHG. The whole CDR3 reads CASSSHGGGLHGYTF.

A few counts support this clone. The CDR3 is cut off 3 residues early in the read; its end comes from the germline J gene. The V gene is TRBV10-1, the J gene TRBJ2-7, with D possibly TRBD1 on 5 matching bases. V lost 2 bases, J lost 2 bases, and 7 bases lay in between. CDR1 is WNHNN, CDR2 SYGVQD, per germline (reference sequence). This CDR3 spans 13 amino acids. The CDR3 is CASSERGTYEQYF. The sequenced part of the CDR3 DNA is TGCGCCAGCAGTGAGAGGGGTACCTACGAG.

This clone was counted only a few times. The read gets to within 3 residues of the CDR3 end, and the germline J gene fills in the rest. The V and J genes are TRBV19 and TRBJ2-3; D ambiguous. The germline gives CDR1 LNHDA, CDR2 SQIVND (reference sequence). The CDR3 runs to 15 residues. Trimming took 5 bases from V and 5 from J, leaving 17 bases between them. CDR3 region: CASSGRAISLDTQYF. Incomplete CDR3 DNA: TGTGCCAGTAGTGGGCGAGCAATAAGCCTAGATACG.

This clone was observed many times. The read terminates 3 residues ahead of where the CDR3 ends, so the germline J gene completes it. The J gene is TRBJ2-7, the V gene TRBV18; 10 positions match TRBD2. Germline V CDR1 and CDR2: KGHSH, LQKENI. V shed 0 bases and J 5 bases; nucleotides not matched to a gene: 4. CDR3 length equals 15 residues. The sequenced part of the CDR3 DNA is TGTGCCAGCTCACCACCAGCGGGAGGGCCCCACGAG. Translated, it gives CASSPPAGGPHE. The whole CDR3 sequence is CASSPPAGGPHEQYF.

This clone occurred many times. The CDR3 end is not reached by the read, which stops 3 residues before it; the germline J gene fills it in. The chain links TRBV6-2 or TRBV6-3 to TRBJ1-2, with 11 bases fitting TRBD1. This CDR3 has 14 amino acids. Trimming took 6 bases from V and 4 from J; bases not matched to a gene: 4. The germline CDR1 and CDR2 sequences are MNHEY and SVGEGT. The covered CDR3 bases are TGTGCCAGCAGGAGGACAGGGGGCTCCTATGGC. Its protein product is CASRRTGGSYG. The complete CDR3 protein is CASRRTGGSYGYTF.

This clone occurred many times. From the germline J gene comes the end of the CDR3, since the read stops 3 residues before it. The rearrangement links TRBV5-1 to TRBJ2-7; TRBD1 aligns across 7 bases. From germline, CDR1 is SGHRS and CDR2 YFSETQ. This CDR3 region has 17 residues. The junction had 12 bases not matched to a gene; V was cut back by 0 bases and J by 3 bases. CDR3 in amino acids: CASSLAIGTALYYEQYF. The DNA read from the CDR3 is TGCGCCAGCAGCTTGGCTATCGGGACAGCACTTTACTACGAG.

This clone was observed a handful of times. The read gets to within 3 residues of the CDR3 end, and the germline J gene fills in the rest. The rearrangement links TRBV30 to TRBJ1-6; D perhaps matches TRBD1 (5 bases). V shed 0 bases and J shed 10 bases, with 25 bases lying between them. This CDR3 is built from 18 residues. Germline loops: CDR1 GTSNPN, CDR2 SVGIG (reference sequence). The CDR3 protein is CAWSVRGSQGGFFSPLHF. CDR3 DNA, as far as it was read: TGTGCCTGGAGTGTACGAGGGAGCCAGGGCGGTTTTTTCTCACCC. Filled out from reference TRBV30 and TRBJ1-6, the complete variable domain reads SQTIHQWPATLVQPVGSPLSLECTVEGTSNPNLYWYRQAAGRGLQLLFYSVGIGQISSEVPQNLSASRPQDRQFILSSKKLLLSDSGFYLCAWSVRGSQGGFFSPLHFGNGTRLTVT.

Note on this clone: From the germline J gene comes the end of the CDR3, since the read stops 3 residues before it. This chain uses TRBV5-1 with TRBJ2-6; the D gene is possibly TRBD1 (5 bases). Germline CDR1 reads SGHRS; CDR2 reads YFSETQ. V was trimmed by 10 bases and J by 0 bases, leaving 20 bases between them. CDR3 length: 17 amino acids. The DNA read from the CDR3 is TGCGCCGGGGCCGCGGCACCCCTTGGCTCTGGGGCCAACGTC. Translation: CAGAAAPLGSGANV. The entire CDR3 protein reads CAGAAAPLGSGANVLTF.

As for this clone: With the read ending 3 residues before the CDR3 end, the germline J gene is used to fill in that end. The rearrangement links TRBV7-9 to TRBJ2-7; 9 nucleotides match TRBD1. Germline CDR1 is SEHNR and CDR2 is FQNEAQ (reference sequence). The CDR3 runs to 14 residues. The trim removed 4 bases at V and 3 bases at J, leaving 4 bases unmatched. The CDR3 protein is CASSSGTGIYEQYF. The sequenced CDR3 bases are TGTGCCAGCAGCTCCGGGACAGGGATCTACGAG.

This clone was picked up many times. Sequencing ends 3 residues short of the CDR3 end; the germline J gene provides the rest. The V call is TRBV7-3, the J call TRBJ2-1; 12 bases are a match to TRBD2. There are 15 residues in the CDR3. Per the germline V gene, CDR1 is SGHTA and CDR2 is FQGTGA. The V gene end was trimmed by 5 bases and the J gene end by 4 bases; junction bases not matched to a gene: 3. The sequenced part of the CDR3 DNA is TGTGCCAGCAGCGGTCTAGCGGGAGGGTACAATGAG. Translated: CASSGLAGGYNE. In full, the CDR3 reads CASSGLAGGYNEQFF.

In the case of this clone: Read sequence stops 3 residues before the CDR3 end, and the germline J gene provides the missing end. The chain uses TRBV2 and TRBJ2-1; TRBD2 might be the D (6 bases). V was shortened by 6 bases and J by 0 bases, with 15 bases between the two germline ends. Germline V gene sequence: CDR1 SNHLY, CDR2 FYNNEI. The CDR3 covers 16 residues. This chain's CDR3 is CASSRRDSSSYNEQFF. The CDR3 bases that were read are TGTGCCAGCAGCCGCCGGGACTCCAGCTCCTACAATGAG.

This clone was recorded many times. The read gets to within 3 residues of the CDR3 end, and the germline J gene fills in the rest. The chain employs TRBV6-4 and TRBJ1-1, with D hard to call. This CDR3 contains 10 residues. Per germline, CDR1 MRHNA and CDR2 SNTAGT. The V end was cut by 5 bases, the J end by 7 bases, with 5 bases between. CDR3 loop: CASSSGEAFF. Partial CDR3 DNA: TGTGCCAGCAGTTCGGGTGAA.

This clone was detected ten times or more. The read stops 3 residues short of the end of the CDR3; the missing end is completed from the germline J gene. The chain links TRBV2 to TRBJ1-1; perhaps TRBD1 as D (6 bases). The germline CDR1 and CDR2 sequences are SNHLY and FYNNEI. The CDR3 covers 11 residues. V lost 9 bases and J lost 7, with 12 bases in between. The DNA read from the CDR3 is TGTGCCAGGGTACAGGGAAGTGAA. Protein product: CARVQGSE. The whole CDR3 protein reads CARVQGSEAFF.

In its sample, this clone was seen many times. The CDR3 goes on 3 residues after the read ends, and that part is filled in from the germline J gene. The chain combines TRBV7-8 with TRBJ2-7; TRBD1 is a possible D gene (5 bases). This CDR3 has 14 amino acids. V shed 1 base and J shed 5 bases, with 12 bases lying between them. CDR1 is SGHVS, CDR2 FQNEAQ, per germline. The covered CDR3 bases are TGTGCCAGCAGCTTAGATCATTGGGGCGACGAG. It specifies CASSLDHWGDE. In full, the CDR3 reads CASSLDHWGDEQYF. Complete variable domain (other parts from reference TRBV7-8 and TRBJ2-7): GAGVSQSPRYKVAKRGQDVALRCDPISGHVSLFWYQQALGQGPEFLTYFQNEAQLDKSGLPSDRFFAERPEGSVSTLKIQRTQQEDSAVYLCASSLDHWGDEQYFGPGTRLTVT.

This clone was counted ten times or more. The CDR3 here is CSARERGGQGISGANVLTF. CDR3 DNA (partial): TGCAGTGCTAGAGAACGGGGAGGACAGGGAATCTCTGGGGCCAACGTC. V and J are TRBV20-1 and TRBJ2-6; the match to TRBD1 covers 8 bases. The CDR3 end is not reached by the read, which stops 3 residues before it; the germline J gene fills it in. Germline CDR1 reads DFQATT; CDR2 reads SNEGSKA (reference sequence). The CDR3 has 19 amino acids. Trimming cost V 0 bases and J 0 bases; bases outside gene matches: 10.

This clone was seen many times. The read is 3 residues too short to cover the CDR3 end, so that end is filled in from the germline J gene. The chain joins TRBV5-6 to TRBJ1-6; 7 positions agree with TRBD1. The CDR3 loop spans 14 amino acids. Germline lookup yields CDR1 SGHDT and CDR2 YYEEEE. Trimming cost V 4 bases and J 7 bases; bases outside gene matches: 5. The CDR3 region is CASSPGQANSPLHF. The CDR3 DNA, read in part, is TGTGCCAGCAGCCCCGGACAGGCAAATTCACCC. Full variable domain (rest looked up from reference TRBV5-6 and TRBJ1-6): DAGVTQSPTHLIKTRGQQVTLRCSPKSGHDTVSWYQQALGQGPQFIFQYYEEEERQRGNFPDRFSGHQFPNYSSELNVNALLLGDSALYLCASSPGQANSPLHFGNGTRLTVT.

This clone was found many times. The observed sequence ends 3 residues before the CDR3 terminus, with the missing tail filled in from the germline J gene. This chain links TRBV5-5 with TRBJ1-1, with D possibly being TRBD1 (5 bases). The CDR3 has 14 residues. Germline CDR1 is SGHKS and CDR2 is YYEKEE (reference sequence). The V gene lost 0 bases and the J gene lost 4 bases, with 10 bases spanning the gap. CDR3 protein: CASSLGQRATEAFF. The covered CDR3 bases are TGTGCCAGCAGCTTGGGACAGAGGGCCACTGAA.

As for this clone: The sequence runs out 3 residues before the end of the CDR3; the remainder is reconstructed from the germline J gene. The chain joins TRBV29-1 to TRBJ1-2; 10 bases align to TRBD1. The junction had 8 bases not matched to a gene; V was cut back by 7 bases and J by 0 bases. CDR3 size: 15 residues. Germline CDR1 reads SQVTM; CDR2 reads ANQGSEA. The CDR3 here is CSARGTGAPNYGYTF. The sequenced part of the CDR3 DNA is TGCAGCGCCCGAGGGACAGGGGCTCCTAACTATGGC.

This clone was found a few times. With the read ending 3 residues before the CDR3 end, the germline J gene is used to fill in that end. The chain has TRBV7-2 and TRBJ1-1; D unclear. The CDR3 loop spans 13 amino acids. Germline V CDR1 and CDR2: SGHTA, FQGNSA. V gave up 1 base and J gave up 6 bases, with 9 bases separating them. CDR3 DNA, as far as it was read: TGTGCCAGCAGCTTAGACTCGGGTGCTGAA. Encoded protein: CASSLDSGAE. The complete CDR3 reads CASSLDSGAEAFF.

Ten or more counts support this clone. The read falls 3 residues short of the CDR3 end, and the missing part is taken from the germline J gene. The rearrangement joins TRBV7-2 to TRBJ2-1; 10 bases match TRBD1. The trim removed 4 bases at V and 6 bases at J, leaving 6 bases unmatched. Germline V gives CDR1 SGHTA, CDR2 FQGNSA. The CDR3 is made up of 15 amino acids. The sequenced CDR3 bases are TGTGCCAGCAGCTATGGACAGGGGGGATTCAATGAG. Protein: CASSYGQGGFNE. The whole CDR3 region reads CASSYGQGGFNEQFF.

This clone was found many times. CDR3: CASSRERGASYEQYF. CDR3 DNA (partial): TGTGCCAGCAGCCGTGAGCGGGGCGCCTCCTACGAG. The V gene is TRBV11-2, the J gene TRBJ2-7, with 7 bases identical to TRBD2. From the germline J gene comes the end of the CDR3, since the read stops 3 residues before it. V dropped 5 bases and J dropped 0; count of bases not matched to a gene: 7. This CDR3 is 15 amino acids long. Germline V lookup: CDR1 SGHAT, CDR2 FQNNGV.

A remark on this clone: The read finishes 3 residues shy of the CDR3 end, and the germline J gene is used to complete it. The V call is TRBV5-8, the J call TRBJ1-2; 9 positions match TRBD1. Germline V gene lookup returns CDR1 SGHTS and CDR2 YDEGEE. The CDR3 runs 14 residues. The chain's CDR3 is CASSVRTGEGGYTF. The CDR3 DNA, read in part, is TGTGCCAGCAGCGTAAGGACAGGGGAAGGGGGC.

The CDR3 spells CASSLGAGTSGYEQYF. Partial CDR3 DNA: TGTGCCAGCAGCTTGGGAGCAGGGACTAGCGGCTACGAG. The chain combines TRBV5-4 with TRBJ2-7; 11 bases align to TRBD2. The CDR3 end is not reached by the read, which stops 3 residues before it; the germline J gene fills it in. Germline V CDR1 and CDR2: SGHNT, YYREEE (reference sequence). CDR3 length: 16 residues. V lost 0 bases and J lost 3; bases outside the gene matches: 5.

Many counts were recorded for this clone. The sequenced fragment ends 3 residues before the CDR3 boundary, so the rest is inferred from the germline J gene. This sequence joins TRBV19 and TRBJ2-1; 7 nucleotides agree with TRBD2. The V and J ends lost 3 bases and 6 bases, in that order; junction bases with no gene match: 11. The CDR3 covers 16 residues. Germline V gene lookup returns CDR1 LNHDA and CDR2 SQIVND (reference sequence). The CDR3 protein is CASSMLGGVRANEQFF. The sequenced CDR3 bases are TGTGCCAGTAGTATGCTGGGAGGGGTACGCGCCAATGAG.

Notes on this clone: Read sequence stops 3 residues before the CDR3 end, and the germline J gene provides the missing end. V usage is TRBV20-1 and J usage is TRBJ2-1; D gene unclear. This CDR3 is built from 17 residues. With 2 bases removed from V and 0 bases from J, the gap between germline ends came to 17 bases. Germline CDR1 DFQATT, CDR2 SNEGSKA (reference sequence). The CDR3 reads CSARLYPPRSSYNEQFF. The sequenced CDR3 bases are TGCAGTGCTAGACTTTATCCCCCTAGGAGCTCCTACAATGAG.

This clone was detected a few times. It may be a read error: a sequence one base away is much more abundant. CDR3: CASSELGQGSTEAFF. The CDR3 DNA, read in part, is TGTGCCAGCAGTGAACTAGGGCAGGGGAGCACTGAA. The rearrangement links TRBV6-1 to TRBJ1-1; D perhaps matches TRBD1 (6 bases). The observed sequence ends 3 residues before the CDR3 terminus, with the missing tail filled in from the germline J gene. The V end lost 2 bases, the J end lost 4 bases, and 14 bases lay between the germline ends. Per germline, CDR1 MNHNS and CDR2 SASEGT. CDR3 length: 15 residues.